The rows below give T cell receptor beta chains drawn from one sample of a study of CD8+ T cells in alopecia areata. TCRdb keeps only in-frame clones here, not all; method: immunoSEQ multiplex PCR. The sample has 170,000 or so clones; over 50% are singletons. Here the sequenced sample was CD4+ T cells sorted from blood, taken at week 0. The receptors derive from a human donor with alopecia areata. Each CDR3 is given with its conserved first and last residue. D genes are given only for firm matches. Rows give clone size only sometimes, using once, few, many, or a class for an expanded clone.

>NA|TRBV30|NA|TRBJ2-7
TGTGCCTGGAGTAACAGGGTGTACGAGCAGTACTTC
CAWSNRVYEQYF
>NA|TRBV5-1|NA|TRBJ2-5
TGCGCCAGCAGCTTTGGTTCCCCAGGAGAAGAGACCCAGTACTTC
CASSFGSPGEETQYF
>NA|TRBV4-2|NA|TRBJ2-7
TGTGCCAGCAGCCGACACTCCTACGAGCAGTACTTC
CASSRHSYEQYF
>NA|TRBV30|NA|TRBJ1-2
TGTGCCTGGAGTCACCTCTCTGGGGGCTACACCTTC
CAWSHLSGGYTF
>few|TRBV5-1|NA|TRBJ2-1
TGCGCCAGCAGCTTGATGATGGCGGGGGCGGGCAATGAGCAGTTCTTC
CASSLMMAGAGNEQFF
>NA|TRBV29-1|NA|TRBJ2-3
TGCAGCGTTGAAAGGGGTTTAGGCACAGATACGCAGTATTTT
CSVERGLGTDTQYF
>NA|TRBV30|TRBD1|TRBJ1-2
TGTGCCTGGAGTGCTAATCTACAGGGGTTTGCGGAATTC
CAWSANLQGFAEF
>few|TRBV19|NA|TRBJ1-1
TGTGCCAGCTCAGGGGTCCTGAACACTGAAGCTTTCTTT
CASSGVLNTEAFF
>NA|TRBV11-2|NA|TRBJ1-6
TGTGCCAGCAGCCAAGCCTCTAATTCACCCCTCCACTTT
CASSQASNSPLHF
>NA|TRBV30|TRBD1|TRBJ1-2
TGTGCCTGGAGGATTCAGGCTGGGACAGGGATCTACACCTTC
CAWRIQAGTGIYTF
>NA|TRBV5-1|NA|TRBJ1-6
TGCGCCAGCAGCTTGGCGGCAGTCGGCGATTCACCCCTCCACTTT
CASSLAAVGDSPLHF
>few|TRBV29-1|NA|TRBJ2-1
TGCAGCGCCGCCGGGGCCAGGGAATGGAATGAGCAGTTCTTC
CSAAGAREWNEQFF
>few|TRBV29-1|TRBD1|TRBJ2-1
TGCAGCGTCGACAGGGGCGAGGGTTCCGTCCACAATGAGCAGTTCTTC
CSVDRGEGSVHNEQFF
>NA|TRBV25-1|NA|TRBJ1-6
TGTGCCAGCAGTGAATTAACGGGTAGCAATTCACCCCTCCACTTT
CASSELTGSNSPLHF
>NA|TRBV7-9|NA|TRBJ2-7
TGTGCCAGCAGCTTGGTGTTGGGGATAAGCGAGCAGTACTTC
CASSLVLGISEQYF
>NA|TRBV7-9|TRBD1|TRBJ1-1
TGTGCCAGCAGCCAAAGACAGGGGTGGGACACTGAAGCTTTCTTT
CASSQRQGWDTEAFF
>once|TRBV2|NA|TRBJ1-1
TGTGCCAGCAGGCAAGATAACACTGAAGCTTTCTTT
CASRQDNTEAFF
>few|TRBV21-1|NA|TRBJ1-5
TGTGCCAGCAGCACCCGCAACAGGGAGCACGAGTCTTGCGTATATCAGCCCCAGCATTTT
CASSTRNREHESCVYQPQHF